This TCR beta chain came from a study of HIV-infected patients and healthy controls. Study-level findings and limits: A major limitation was that merely sixteen HIV-infected individuals were processed.

All unsorted peripheral T cells were captured because whole blood was used without fractionation. A 2.5 ml peripheral blood sample was taken for RNA. The sample holds many counts of this clonotype. No antigen is known for it. Reverse transcription used 450 to 500 ng RNA and constant-region primers for alpha and beta. Using multiplexing indices, alpha and beta chain libraries were generated apart by chain-specific third strand synthesis. TCRdb independently ran MiXCR on the 5' RACE reads; one entry per CDR3 protein. The data hold about 12,000 distinct CDR3 sequences, with 11% observed a single time. This TCR was recovered from an adult in good health. The sample was blood.

CDR3 nucleotide sequence: TGTGCCAGCAGTTCGACCAGGGGATCGGTGACCCAGTACTTC. It translates to CASSSTRGSVTQYF. V gene TRBV28 combines with J gene TRBJ2-5; perhaps TRBD1 as D (6 bases). CDR1 MDHEN and CDR2 SYDVKM come from the germline V gene. Trimming shortened V by 4 bases and J by 7 bases, and 16 bases separated the two germline ends. The CDR3 loop spans 14 amino acids.